This T cell receptor beta chain was found in a study of cytomegalovirus exposure and HLA in healthy donors (dated by TCRdb to about 2017). Background on the whole study: An earlier analysis of 550 to 700 of the donors reported about 290 Gb of sequence data and roughly 100 million unique TCR beta sequences from roughly 180 million T cells. Rather than drawing on any new phenotypic data, the later analysis identified candidate immune exposures from TCR beta sequences and the way those sequences occurred across donors. Among about 360 genotyped donors of the cohort, an average of around 240,000 unique TCR beta nucleotide sequences were sequenced per donor, about a sixth of them non-productive. Donor age, sex, ethnicity and CMV serostatus were compiled alongside the repertoire data. Because of strong linkage in the cohort, four to six DR-DQ haplotypes were treated as single units for association and clustering. An early release covering around 630 HLA-typed donors comprised about 300 gigabases of sequencing data and around 80 million unique TCR sequences. The study aimed to test whether cataloging public T cell receptors could reveal signatures of past pathogen exposure. Along with the roughly 670-subject first cohort, a separate validation cohort of 120 different subjects was used. All discovery cohort repertoires had been generated on a single sequencing platform. The genetic ancestry cluster associated with self-reported Caucasian donors included 81% of the 398 genotyped donors. The study used immunosequencing to profile the T cell repertoires of 600 to 850 subjects and linked those repertoires to cytomegalovirus serostatus. HLA typing included class I and class II loci at four-digit resolution. To decide whether each TCR beta V gene segment behaved as functional or pseudogenic, an earlier analysis of some 580 of the donors relied on high-throughput TCR beta sequencing. To predict cytomegalovirus infection status, the study brought together high-throughput TCR immunosequencing, statistical association of individual TCRs with disease status, and machine learning. Typing coverage varied by locus: about 620-630 donors for A, B, C, DRB1 and DQB1; approximately 500 for DQA1; more than 600 for DPA1; 450 to 480 for DPB1. In a later analysis, previously published TCR beta repertoires from hundreds of donors were re-analyzed and high-resolution HLA genotyping was added so that TCR occurrence patterns could be studied. A later genetic analysis used genome-wide SNP genotypes for about 65% of the roughly 670 donors, treating that subset as a discovery cohort.

The paper as a whole reports these results and caveats: The classifier was reported to diagnose cytomegalovirus status with high specificity and sensitivity in both the original cohort and the validation cohort. A group of highly shared sequence variants was considered likely to be a technical artifact of the sequencing pipeline. Only TCR beta chains were sequenced in this cohort, and the absence of alpha or paired-chain data limited detectable features. The earlier analysis of a few hundred of the donors excluded around 17 rarely observed V segments, including chromosome 9 orphons, because counts were too low. A few of the identified cytomegalovirus-associated TCR beta chains were confirmed in vitro to be specific for cytomegalovirus antigens. A later analysis found that HLA-associated TCR beta chains were more clonally expanded and had lower generation probabilities than equally common non-associated chains. Several of the top co-occurrence clusters appeared to be linked to parvovirus B19, influenza, CMV and Epstein-Barr virus, according to a later analysis. According to a later analysis, TCR association rates differed among HLA loci, with DRB1 alleles showing the most associated TCRs and HLA-C alleles showing the fewest. In a later genetic analysis, fewer N-insertions in productive TCRs were reported among donors in an Asian-associated ancestry cluster than the 666-donor mean. Specific HLA alleles were associated with more than 15,000 TCR beta sequences at a false discovery rate of 0.05 in a later analysis. A further reported finding was that TCR beta sequences accurately predicted the HLA-A and HLA-B alleles for most subjects in the first cohort. Broadly in line with IMGT annotations, most TCR beta V segments showed up in productive rearrangements about 87% or about 30% of the time in an earlier analysis of 450 to 600 of the donors. For the cohort, immune exposure information was limited to CMV serostatus. A later genetic analysis associated a missense DCLRE1C variant with V-gene and J-gene trimming of TCR beta chains, and an independent cohort replicated the association. The 87-base-pair reads could not distinguish some IMGT-functional V segments, including TRBV6-2 and TRBV6-3, so those segments were excluded. The presence/absence analyses assumed that sequencing depth was roughly uniform across donors, and that assumption may not be true. The authors suggested that the approach could potentially be extended to other disease states and immunological phenotypes. In a later analysis, most CMV-associated TCR beta chains were found to appear HLA-restricted, with HLA associations seemingly driven largely by CMV exposure. Correlated functional status among segregating V segments might be attributable to linkage disequilibrium, but an unknown experimental factor could not be ruled out. Most TCR sequences were seen in very few donors, while some public TCRs were found in many individuals. Because HLA typing was missing for some donors at each locus, association tests included only the typed subset. A total of fewer than 200 TCR beta chains were listed by the study as associated with cytomegalovirus. When HLA alleles, especially DR and DQ, strongly co-occurred, attributing TCR associations to individual alleles was difficult.

The cohort comprised some 700 healthy bone marrow donors. Cohort members were all nominally healthy when sampled, although unrecorded immune exposures were likely present. The donor was CMV seropositive and was included in the group of 290 or so seropositive cohort members. Each donor provided a peripheral blood sample, and peripheral blood mononuclear cells were used for TCR beta sequencing. The Qiagen DNeasy Blood Extraction Kit was used to extract genomic DNA from the blood cell samples. CDR1 SEHNR and CDR2 FQNEAQ are derived from the germline V gene (reference sequence). V and J are truncated by 3 bases and 5 bases respectively, leaving an intervening sequence of 16 bases. There are 16 amino acids in the CDR3, from cysteine to phenylalanine inclusive. Just the 48-base CDR3 DNA is kept, in frame starting at base 1. This clone has only one observation. The target of this receptor is not known. Base qualities are missing; no much larger clone stands one base away.

The library came from the immunoSEQ multiplex PCR assay. For the multiplex PCR, a mixture combining 60 forward primers for TCR Vbeta segments and 13 reverse primers for TCR Jbeta segments was used. Amplification of the CDR3 region of rearranged TCR beta genes was performed with a multiplex PCR assay on genomic DNA. The amplified TCR beta libraries were sequenced on the Illumina HiSeq System as 87-base-pair reads. The authors processed their data as follows. Across the 666 repertoires, a later analysis counted around 80 million unique TCR beta chains, roughly 11 million of which were shared by at least two donors. To remove PCR and sequencing errors, raw reads were error-corrected and collapsed into unique sequences using a nearest-neighbor algorithm that merged closely related sequences. CDR3 sequences were aligned to IMGT reference sequences to assign V, D and J gene segments. For a sequence to be retained, at least a six-nucleotide match to both a V gene segment and a J gene segment was required. A rearrangement counted as productive if the CDR3 had no stop codons and remained in frame with V and J, and every other rearrangement counted as non-productive. Following IMGT convention, CDR3 was defined as the stretch from the second conserved V-encoded cysteine to the conserved J-encoded phenylalanine. The earlier analysis of some 580 of the donors excluded any sequence lacking an unambiguous match to a single V gene segment. In an earlier analysis of a few hundred of the donors, V segments were called functional above 56.7% productive rearrangements and were called segregating when the between-donor standard deviation exceeded 5%. A statistical classification framework was built to diagnose cytomegalovirus status from the catalog of TCR beta chain sequences. A later analysis assigned V and J genes by comparing TCR nucleotide sequences with IMGT/GENE-DB human TR gene sequences. The TCRdist pipeline was used in a later analysis to assign CDR3 sequences and most-parsimonious VDJ recombination scenarios. A later analysis defined each TCR beta chain by its CDR3 amino acid sequence plus V-gene family, and excluded reads lacking a unique V-gene family. In a later analysis, approximately 590 highly shared, low-generation-probability nucleotide sequences were removed to address suspected cross-contamination and a sequencing artifact. In a later analysis, a clonal expansion index for each public chain was calculated from normalized within-repertoire ranks of inferred template counts. Generation probabilities in a later analysis came from a VDJ recombination model fitted to out-of-frame rearrangements, and those results were checked against IGoR. In a later analysis, hypergeometric tests were used to score TCR-TCR, TCR-HLA and TCR-CMV co-occurrence, with a repertoire-size bias correction applied to TCR pairs. To estimate false discovery rates, a later analysis permuted the HLA or CMV assignments 20 times. A later analysis grouped co-occurring TCRs with DBSCAN, adding TCRdist sequence similarity when clustering within HLA-allele-positive subsets. Repertoires with fewer than 30,000 or more than 120,000 public chains, plus five repertoires with anomalous nucleotide sharing, were excluded from co-occurrence clustering. TCRdb carries this immuneACCESS record with in-frame sequences only. Its versions omit some clonotypes, under half of them owing to an unresolved V gene in the studies checked, with the rest unexplained. The V and J calls and the clone size are those of that table, but D and trimming were determined from the DNA. This sample lists around 91,000 clones; over 75% were detected once. Around 4% of the sample is held by the ten biggest clonotypes.

The receptor's source is a male donor in good health and CMV-seropositive. The sequencing input was PBMCs. The chain is encoded by TRBV7-9 joined to TRBJ1-4; the D segment cannot be called with confidence. The CDR3 reads as follows: CASSFGEVGSNEKLFF. In nucleotides, the sequence is TGTGCCAGCAGCTTTGGGGAGGTCGGATCGAATGAAAAACTGTTTTTT.